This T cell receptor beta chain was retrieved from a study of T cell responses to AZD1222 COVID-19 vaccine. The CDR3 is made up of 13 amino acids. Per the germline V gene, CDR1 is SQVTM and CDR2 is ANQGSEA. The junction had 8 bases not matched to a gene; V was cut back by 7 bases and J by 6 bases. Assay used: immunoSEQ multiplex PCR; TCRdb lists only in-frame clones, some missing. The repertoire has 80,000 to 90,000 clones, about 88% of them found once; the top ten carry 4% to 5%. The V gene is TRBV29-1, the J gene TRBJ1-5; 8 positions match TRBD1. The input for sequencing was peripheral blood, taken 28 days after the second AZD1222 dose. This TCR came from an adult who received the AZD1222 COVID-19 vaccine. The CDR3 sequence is CSAGQGMGQPQHF. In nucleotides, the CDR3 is TGCAGCGCCGGACAGGGAATGGGTCAGCCCCAGCATTTT.